The source of this T cell receptor beta chain is a study of T-cell reconstitution after alpha-beta-depleted transplantation in children. Unique molecular identifiers were used to barcode this TCRbeta library. MiXCR was run by TCRdb on the PCR reads, yielding one entry per CDR3 protein. Among hundreds of thousands of distinct CDR3 sequences, around a third were seen once, and the ten largest hold under 3%. V was clipped by 5 bases and J by 8 bases, with 9 bases between them. The CDR3 runs to 11 residues. Germline V gene sequence: CDR1 MGHDK, CDR2 SYGVNS. The material sequenced was PBMCs from the stem cell graft donor, taken from the stem cell graft. The gene calls are TRBV25-1 and TRBJ1-1; unclear D gene. This receptor was obtained from a human donor who donated a stem cell graft to a child with aplastic anemia. The CDR3, as DNA: TGTGCCAGCAGTTATGGCAGGGAAGCTTTCTTT. Encoded protein: CASSYGREAFF.